The following is a TCR beta chain sequence with its context. Its antigen is unknown. Healthy bone marrow donors made up the donor group. The germline V gene has CDR1 MNHEY and CDR2 SVGAGI. This CDR3 region has 14 residues. With 8 bases clipped from V and 0 bases from J, the junction kept 0 bases outside the gene matches. The sample belongs to a study of cytomegalovirus exposure and HLA in healthy donors. The study's findings and limits: In a later analysis, a missense DCLRE1C variant was linked to TCR beta V- and J-gene trimming. Earlier results showed most TCR beta V segments being productive about 90% or about 30% of the time.

13 Jbeta primers and 60 Vbeta primers were used for the PCR. Method: immunoSEQ multiplex PCR; TCRdb's copy keeps in-frame clones and lacks some. Its listing shows around 88,000 clones. Sequenced: PBMCs. The TCR originated in a girl aged 10-17 years in good health and CMV-seropositive. The V gene is TRBV6-5, the J gene TRBJ2-6; 8 nucleotides line up with TRBD2. As DNA, the CDR3 is TGTGCCAGCGCGGGGGGCTCTGGGGCCAACGTCCTGACTTTC. Its translation: CASAGGSGANVLTF.